What follows are 8 T cell receptor beta chains derived from one specimen sequenced in a study of cytomegalovirus exposure and HLA in healthy donors. The PCR had 60 Vbeta and 13 Jbeta primers. Assay: immunoSEQ multiplex PCR; the TCRdb copy retains only in-frame clones and omits some. This table holds some 200,000 clones, around 80% found once. The sample taken for sequencing was PBMCs. The receptors were gathered from a young woman in good health and CMV-seropositive.

V usage is TRBV5-4 and J usage is TRBJ2-1; 7 nucleotides agree with TRBD2. This CDR3 has 14 amino acids. J lost 8 bases, V lost 4 bases, and 9 bases had no gene match. Germline assignment: CDR1 SGHNT and CDR2 YYREEE (reference sequence). CDR3 region: CASSPRGRGYEQFF. CDR3 sequence (DNA): TGTGCCAGCAGCCCGCGGGGGAGGGGATATGAGCAGTTCTTC.

V usage is TRBV28 and J usage is TRBJ1-4, with a weak D call TRBD1 (5 bases). Germline V gene lookup returns CDR1 MDHEN and CDR2 SYDVKM. V was trimmed by 4 bases and J by 6 bases, leaving 18 bases between them. The CDR3 is made up of 16 amino acids. The CDR3 DNA sequence: TGTGCCAGCAGTTCAACCCCGGGACTAGGCCATGAAAAACTGTTTTTT. This sequence encodes CASSSTPGLGHEKLFF.

Points on this clone: Distinct nucleotide sequences in the sample also encode this CDR3. The chain links TRBV6-5 to TRBJ1-1; D gene uncertain. This CDR3 contains 14 residues. V was pared by 0 bases and J by 1 base, with 6 bases between. Germline CDR1 MNHEY, CDR2 SVGAGI. Written as DNA, the CDR3 is TGTGCCAGCAGTTACTCGACGGGGAACACTGAAGCTTTCTTT. Its protein product is CASSYSTGNTEAFF.

The V gene is TRBV25-1, the J gene TRBJ1-1; D remains ambiguous. Per germline, CDR1 MGHDK and CDR2 SYGVNS. V lost 6 bases and J 1 base, leaving 12 bases between the germline ends. The CDR3 length is 14 residues. This CDR3 reads CASSGLGENTEAFF. CDR3 nucleotides: TGTGCCAGCAGCGGACTCGGGGAGAACACTGAAGCTTTCTTT.

The gene calls are TRBV5-8 and TRBJ1-2; D not resolved. Germline loops: CDR1 SGHTS, CDR2 YDEGEE. There are 17 residues in the CDR3. V was clipped by 0 bases and J by 6 bases, with 21 bases between them. CDR3 in DNA: TGTGCCAGCAGCTTGGCCATAAGGGAGGTGGAGGCCAATGGCTACACCTTC. Translated: CASSLAIREVEANGYTF.

This sequence joins TRBV28 and TRBJ2-7; D call uncertain. The CDR3 contains 12 residues. The V end was cut by 7 bases, the J end by 4 bases, with 11 bases between. Germline assignment: CDR1 MDHEN and CDR2 SYDVKM. In nucleotides, the CDR3 is TGTGCCAGCACTAACCCGGTATACGAGCAGTACTTC. Residues: CASTNPVYEQYF.

V gene TRBV29-1 combines with J gene TRBJ1-1, with D tentatively TRBD1 (6 bases). Germline CDR1 SQVTM, CDR2 ANQGSEA. This CDR3 comprises 24 residues. Trimming shortened V by 7 bases and J by 0 bases, and 45 bases separated the two germline ends. The CDR3 reads CSGTKNRVLTPVTISRSLNTEAFF. DNA for the CDR3: TGCAGCGGGACCAAAAACAGGGTATTAACCCCGGTAACAATCTCCCGTTCCCTGAACACTGAAGCTTTCTTT. Filled out from reference TRBV29-1 and TRBJ1-1, the complete variable domain reads SAVISQKPSRDICQRGTSLTIQCQVDSQVTMMFWYRQQPGQSLTLIATANQGSEATYESGFVIDKFPISRPNLTFSTLTVSNMSPEDSSIYLCSGTKNRVLTPVTISRSLNTEAFFGQGTRLTVV.

The V call is TRBV28, the J call TRBJ1-4; TRBD1 aligns across 9 bases. CDR1 and CDR2 (germline): MDHEN, SYDVKM. The CDR3 loop spans 16 amino acids. The V gene end was trimmed by 3 bases and the J gene end by 8 bases; junction bases not matched to a gene: 10. CDR3 in DNA: TGTGCCAGCAGTTTTTCCGCGGGACAGGGACGAGAAAAACTGTTTTTT. Translated: CASSFSAGQGREKLFF.